The 29 T cell receptor beta chains presented below share a single source sample, sequenced in a study of shared clonotypes between healthy human individuals. The naive CD8 subset, CD45RO-negative cells positively selected for CCR7, excluded terminally differentiated effector memory CD45RA+ cells. Clones were sequenced by immunoSEQ multiplex PCR, and TCRdb holds only the in-frame ones, with some missing. The top ten hold nearly 25% of the sample, which has about 700,000 clones, about 91% seen once. The sequencing sample was made of naive CD8+ T cells sorted from blood. The receptors shown here come from a man younger than 45 in good health.

The chain has TRBV11-2 and TRBJ2-7; D uncertain. The V and J ends lost 4 bases and 0 bases respectively, with 10 bases between them. The CDR3 sequence is 14 residues long. Germline V gene data show CDR1 as SGHAT and CDR2 as FQNNGV. The CDR3: CASSSEALSYEQYF. CDR3 coding DNA: TGTGCCAGCAGCTCCGAAGCCCTCTCCTACGAGCAGTACTTC.

The V and J genes are TRBV7-8 and TRBJ2-2; D is perhaps TRBD2 (5 bases). This CDR3 is built from 14 residues. Trimming cost V 4 bases and J 6 bases, with 12 bases left between them. Per germline, CDR1 SGHVS and CDR2 FQNEAQ. The CDR3 sequence is CASSSPGSPGELFF. The CDR3 region has the DNA TGTGCCAGCAGCTCCCCGGGAAGCCCCGGGGAGCTGTTTTTT.

The chain is built from TRBV6-6 and TRBJ2-3, with no clear D. With 4 bases removed from V and 4 bases from J, the gap between germline ends came to 9 bases. The CDR3 is made up of 13 amino acids. From germline, CDR1 is MNHNY and CDR2 SVGAGI (reference sequence). In nucleotides, the CDR3 is TGTGCCAGCAGTTTACATGCTTCAGATACGCAGTATTTT. It is translated as CASSLHASDTQYF.

V and J are TRBV19 and TRBJ1-1; TRBD1 is a possible D gene (5 bases). The CDR3 is 13 residues long. V dropped 7 bases and J dropped 1 base, with 10 bases sitting between them. Germline V gene data show CDR1 as LNHDA and CDR2 as SQIVND (reference sequence). CDR3 DNA sequence: TGTGCCAGTACCTTCACAGGGAACACTGAAGCTTTCTTT. It yields the protein CASTFTGNTEAFF.

This chain connects TRBV11-2 to TRBJ2-3; no clear D gene. The CDR3 spans 14 residues. Per germline, CDR1 SGHAT and CDR2 FQNNGV. V lost 3 bases and J 4 bases, leaving 11 bases between the germline ends. This CDR3 is CASSFVLTPDTQYF. The CDR3 region has the DNA TGTGCCAGCAGCTTTGTGCTAACTCCAGATACGCAGTATTTT.

CDR3 nucleotides: TGTGCCAGCAGCTTAATTCCTAGCGAGGTCGACGAGCAGTACTTC. Encoded protein: CASSLIPSEVDEQYF. The gene calls are TRBV7-9 and TRBJ2-7; D might be TRBD2 (6 bases). Trimming cost V 2 bases and J 5 bases, with 16 bases left between them. The germline CDR1 and CDR2 sequences are SEHNR and FQNEAQ (reference sequence). There are 15 residues in the CDR3.

This chain joins TRBV6-1 and TRBJ1-2, with a tentative D call TRBD1 (5 bases). This CDR3 has 12 amino acids. V lost 9 bases and J lost 4, with 12 bases in between. Germline V CDR1 and CDR2: MNHNS, SASEGT. CDR3 region: CASSRVFYGYTF. CDR3 nucleotide sequence: TGTGCCAGTTCCAGGGTCTTCTATGGCTACACCTTC.

The chain has TRBV4-3 and TRBJ2-1; 7 bases are a match to TRBD1. The CDR3 consists of 18 residues. Trimming at V came to 0 bases and at J to 2 bases, leaving 10 bases not matched to a gene. Per the germline V gene, CDR1 is LGHNA and CDR2 is YSLEER. The CDR3 loop reads CASSQDLAGTAAYNEQFF. The DNA of the CDR3 is TGCGCCAGCAGCCAAGATCTCGCAGGGACAGCAGCCTACAATGAGCAGTTCTTC.

The rearrangement uses TRBV10-2 and TRBJ2-7, with 9 bases identical to TRBD2. This CDR3 is 14 amino acids long. Germline V gene sequence: CDR1 WSHSY, CDR2 SAAADI. The ends lost 6 bases at V and 5 bases at J; junction bases unmatched: 8. Here the CDR3 DNA reads TGCGCCAGCAGAGATAGCGGGAGCGGTAACGAGCAGTACTTC. It is translated as CASRDSGSGNEQYF.

V is TRBV11-3 and J is TRBJ1-4; D is unresolved. The CDR3 is 13 amino acids. Germline CDR1 and CDR2: SGHNT and YENEEA. V dropped 1 base and J dropped 8 bases, with 8 bases sitting between them. The CDR3 DNA sequence: TGTGCCAGCAGCTTAGGGGCGGGGGAAAAACTGTTTTTT. The encoded protein is CASSLGAGEKLFF. Using reference TRBV11-3 and TRBJ1-4 for the parts outside the CDR3, the full variable domain is EAGVVQSPRYKIIEKKQPVAFWCNPISGHNTLYWYLQNLGQGPELLIRYENEEAVDDSQLPKDRFSAERLKGVDSTLKIQPAELGDSAVYLCASSLGAGEKLFFGSGTQLSVL.

The chain carries TRBV4-1 and TRBJ2-7; D possibly matches TRBD1 or TRBD2 (5 bases each). Trimming cost V 1 base and J 0 bases, with 7 bases left between them. This CDR3 spans 14 amino acids. Per the germline V gene, CDR1 is MGHRA and CDR2 is YSYEKL. CDR3 protein: CASSQGGTSYEQYF. The DNA of the CDR3 is TGCGCCAGCAGCCAAGGAGGGACCTCCTACGAGCAGTACTTC.

The genes are TRBV4-3 and TRBJ2-7; TRBD1 matches at 10 bases. The CDR3 covers 14 residues. The germline V gene has CDR1 LGHNA and CDR2 YSLEER. Trimming cost V 5 bases and J 3 bases; bases outside gene matches: 4. CDR3 coding DNA: TGCGCCAGCAGCTCAAGGACAGGGGGCTACGAGCAGTACTTC. It yields the protein CASSSRTGGYEQYF.

The chain joins TRBV29-1 to TRBJ2-5; D is ambiguous. The germline V gene encodes CDR1 SQVTM and CDR2 ANQGSEA. CDR3 size: 13 residues. Trimming stripped 7 bases from V and 0 bases from J, with 12 bases between. The CDR3 nucleotides are TGCAGCGCGGTACCAGGCGACCAAGAGACCCAGTACTTC. Protein sequence: CSAVPGDQETQYF.

The chain is built from TRBV5-1 and TRBJ2-2; D is unclear. Germline V CDR1 and CDR2: SGHRS, YFSETQ. V was cut by 3 bases and J by 9 bases, with 6 bases left in between. The length of the CDR3 is 11 residues. CDR3: CASSYGRELFF. The CDR3, as DNA: TGCGCCAGCAGCTACGGCAGGGAGCTGTTTTTT. Full variable domain (missing parts from reference TRBV5-1 and TRBJ2-2): KAGVTQTPRYLIKTRGQQVTLSCSPISGHRSVSWYQQTPGQGLQFLFEYFSETQRNKGNFPGRFSGRQFSNSRSEMNVSTLELGDSALYLCASSYGRELFFGEGSRLTVL.

This clone was observed many times. V usage is TRBV6-1 and J usage is TRBJ1-4; TRBD1 matches at 8 bases. The CDR3 loop spans 15 amino acids. V shed 4 bases and J 4 bases; nucleotides not matched to a gene: 5. The V gene's germline CDR1 is MNHNS and CDR2 SASEGT. Here the CDR3 DNA reads TGTGCCAGCAGTGTAGGACAGGGCGGTAATGAAAAACTGTTTTTT. It specifies CASSVGQGGNEKLFF.

This chain uses TRBV5-5 with TRBJ2-3; D possibly corresponds to TRBD2 (5 bases). V dropped 4 bases and J dropped 0 bases, with 18 bases sitting between them. CDR3 length equals 17 residues. Looked up from germline, CDR1 is SGHKS and CDR2 is YYEKEE (reference sequence). CDR3 amino acids: CASSPSGVRMSTDTQYF. DNA of the CDR3: TGTGCCAGCAGCCCGAGCGGCGTTAGGATGAGCACAGATACGCAGTATTTT.

This chain uses TRBV25-1 with TRBJ2-2; TRBD1 aligns across 9 bases. With V trimmed by 4 bases and J by 6 bases, 6 bases remained unmatched. This CDR3 comprises 15 residues. The germline V gene has CDR1 MGHDK and CDR2 SYGVNS. DNA for the CDR3: TGTGCCAGCAGTGCCCGGACAGGGGTGGCCGGGGAGCTGTTTTTT. The encoded protein is CASSARTGVAGELFF.

The chain links TRBV9 to TRBJ2-7, with TRBD2 matching 7 bases. The V gene's germline CDR1 is SGDLS and CDR2 YYNGEE. V dropped 2 bases and J dropped 1; count of bases not matched to a gene: 6. This CDR3 contains 15 residues. CDR3 DNA sequence: TGTGCCAGCAGCGTGGCGGGAGACCCTTCCTACGAGCAGTACTTC. Translation: CASSVAGDPSYEQYF.

This clone was counted between two and nine times. The chain recombines TRBV27 with TRBJ2-2, with 7 bases matching TRBD2. The V and J ends lost 2 bases and 7 bases, in that order; junction bases with no gene match: 4. The CDR3 totals 14 residues. Germline assignment: CDR1 MNHEY and CDR2 SMNVEV (reference sequence). For the CDR3, the DNA is TGTGCCAGCAGTTTAATGCGCGGGGGCGGGGAGCTGTTTTTT. Encoded protein: CASSLMRGGGELFF.

The J gene is TRBJ2-1, the V gene TRBV7-3, with 16 bases aligning to TRBD2. V gave up 2 bases and J gave up 5 bases; unmatched junction bases: 6. The germline CDR1 and CDR2 sequences are SGHTA and FQGTGA. The CDR3 totals 18 residues. The CDR3 region is CASSLGTSGRAFNNEQFF. The CDR3 coding sequence is TGTGCCAGCAGCTTAGGGACTAGCGGGAGGGCCTTCAACAATGAGCAGTTCTTC. Filled out from reference TRBV7-3 and TRBJ2-1, the complete variable domain reads GAGVSQTPSNKVTEKGKYVELRCDPISGHTALYWYRQSLGQGPEFLIYFQGTGAADDSGLPNDRFFAVRPEGSVSTLKIQRTERGDSAVYLCASSLGTSGRAFNNEQFFGPGTRLTVL.

With regard to this clone: The junction shows a germline mismatch at one end, possibly a read error. Written as DNA, the CDR3 is TGCAGCGTCATGGGGACTAGCGGCCACCCAGACTTC. This gives the protein CSVMGTSGHPDF. The chain uses TRBV29-1 and TRBJ2-7; 11 bases map to TRBD2. Germline CDR1 and CDR2: SQVTM and ANQGSEA. The CDR3 consists of 12 residues.

The table lists this clone with a count of one. The chain employs TRBV18 and TRBJ2-2, with unresolved D. Germline V gene lookup returns CDR1 KGHSH and CDR2 LQKENI. V gave up 5 bases and J gave up 6 bases, with 10 bases separating them. This CDR3 comprises 13 residues. The CDR3 protein is CASSLGLSGELFF. The CDR3 coding sequence is TGTGCCAGCTCATTGGGCCTTTCCGGGGAGCTGTTTTTT.

The rearrangement links TRBV18 to TRBJ1-5; TRBD1 agrees at 7 bases. The CDR3 contains 16 residues. CDR1 is KGHSH and CDR2 is LQKENI in the germline V gene. Losses at the gene ends were 2 bases for V and 6 bases for J; bases not matched to a gene: 10. As DNA, the CDR3 is TGTGCCAGCTCACCAGGGTCGGCACAGGGGCGTCAGCCCCAGCATTTT. Its protein product is CASSPGSAQGRQPQHF.

This rearrangement joins TRBV6-5 to TRBJ2-1, with unresolved D. The CDR3 is 15 residues long. V lost 3 bases and J 2 bases, leaving 11 bases between the germline ends. Germline CDR1 MNHEY, CDR2 SVGAGI. CDR3 loop: CASSYGQRPYNEQFF. The DNA for the CDR3 is TGTGCCAGCAGTTATGGGCAGAGACCCTACAATGAGCAGTTCTTC.

The chain is built from TRBV7-9 and TRBJ2-6; the D gene could be TRBD1 or TRBD2 (5 bases each). With 5 bases removed from V and 0 bases from J, the gap between germline ends came to 11 bases. This CDR3 spans 16 amino acids. CDR1 is SEHNR and CDR2 is FQNEAQ in the germline V gene (reference sequence). Here the CDR3 reads CASSRRGASGANVLTF. The DNA of the CDR3 is TGTGCCAGCAGCCGAAGGGGAGCCTCTGGGGCCAACGTCCTGACTTTC. Full variable domain (remainder filled in from reference TRBV7-9 and TRBJ2-6): DTGVSQNPRHKITKRGQNVTFRCDPISEHNRLYWYRQTLGQGPEFLTYFQNEAQLEKSRLLSDRFSAERPKGSFSTLEIQRTEQGDSAMYLCASSRRGASGANVLTFGAGSRLTVL.

The chain has TRBV7-9 and TRBJ2-1, with TRBD2 matching 7 bases. The V gene end was trimmed by 4 bases and the J gene end by 6 bases; junction bases not matched to a gene: 15. CDR3 length: 17 residues. Germline V gene lookup returns CDR1 SEHNR and CDR2 FQNEAQ (reference sequence). The CDR3 DNA is TGTGCCAGCAGCTCGGGTATACGGCTAGCGGTTGGCAATGAGCAGTTCTTC. Protein sequence: CASSSGIRLAVGNEQFF.

V and J are TRBV7-9 and TRBJ1-5, with no clear D. Germline V CDR1 and CDR2: SEHNR, FQNEAQ (reference sequence). Trimming shortened V by 5 bases and J by 2 bases, and 10 bases separated the two germline ends. The CDR3 runs 14 residues. The CDR3 is CASSREGGNQPQHF. The CDR3 coding sequence is TGTGCCAGCAGCAGAGAGGGCGGCAATCAGCCCCAGCATTTT.

This sequence joins TRBV19 and TRBJ2-5; D gene uncertain. Looked up from germline, CDR1 is LNHDA and CDR2 is SQIVND (reference sequence). The CDR3 covers 13 residues. Deletions cut 2 bases from V and 5 bases from J, with 9 bases between. CDR3 sequence: CASSISLRETQYF. DNA of the CDR3: TGTGCCAGTAGTATATCGCTTAGGGAGACCCAGTACTTC.

A word on this clone: Other DNA sequences in the sample encode the same CDR3. The rearrangement links TRBV28 to TRBJ1-5; no firm D call. V lost 6 bases and J 0 bases, leaving 9 bases between the germline ends. CDR3 length: 14 residues. The V gene's germline CDR1 is MDHEN and CDR2 SYDVKM. Here the CDR3 DNA reads TGTGCCAGCAGCACAGATTATAGCAATCAGCCCCAGCATTTT. Translation: CASSTDYSNQPQHF. Supplemented by reference TRBV28 and TRBJ1-5, the full variable domain reads DVKVTQSSRYLVKRTGEKVFLECVQDMDHENMFWYRQDPGLGLRLIYFSYDVKMKEKGDIPEGYSVSREKKERFSLILESASTNQTSMYLCASSTDYSNQPQHFGDGTRLSIL.